These T cell receptor beta chains were read from a single sample in a study of cytomegalovirus exposure and HLA in healthy donors. Some clones are missing from TCRdb's copy, which holds only in-frame ones; the method was immunoSEQ multiplex PCR. The sample records about 140,000 clones, roughly nine tenths being singletons. Sequenced input: PBMCs. These TCRs come from a man younger than 35 in good health and CMV-seronegative. CDR3s leave out the opening cysteine and the closing phenylalanine or tryptophan. A D gene is named only where the DNA matches it firmly.

v_call,d_call,cdr3_length,j_call,cdr3_aa
TRBV28,NA,10,TRBJ2-5,ASSRSQETQY
TRBV5-1,NA,12,TRBJ2-1,ASSFGSNAREQF
TRBV5-1,TRBD1,13,TRBJ1-2,ASSASGQGYTGYT
TRBV23-1,TRBD1,16,TRBJ2-2,ASSHNRDRGVNTGELF
TRBV5-1,TRBD1,12,TRBJ1-2,ASSFAGQSYGYT
TRBV25-1,NA,13,TRBJ2-3,ASSGVQGFTDTQY
TRBV21-1,NA,12,TRBJ1-1,ANLGWGQNTEAF
TRBV27,NA,11,TRBJ1-6,ASRRGGYSPLH
TRBV11-2,NA,14,TRBJ1-6,ASSLVAGPYNSPLH
TRBV5-1,NA,13,TRBJ2-1,ASEEWSGKDNEQF
TRBV6-5,NA,11,TRBJ1-1,ASSYTVSDVAF
TRBV6-6,NA,13,TRBJ2-2,ASRPGHTNTGELF
TRBV2,NA,12,TRBJ1-5,ASSPAGRNQPQH
TRBV5-1,TRBD2,14,TRBJ2-1,ASSSTGTSLYNEQF
TRBV30,TRBD1,11,TRBJ1-1,AWSFAGGTEAF
TRBV18,NA,14,TRBJ2-6,ATARDNHSGANVLT
TRBV7-2,TRBD1,15,TRBJ2-1,ASSQNLGDRGLNEQF
TRBV4-1,TRBD1,18,TRBJ1-4,ASSQDDTGQGFATNEKLF
TRBV6-5,NA,11,TRBJ1-4,ASRGQTNEKLF
TRBV28,TRBD2,16,TRBJ2-4,ASSLYSGGRTAKNIQY
TRBV13,NA,12,TRBJ2-5,ASSRSTEQETQY
TRBV19,NA,9,TRBJ1-2,ASKENYGYT
TRBV29-1,TRBD1,11,TRBJ2-7,SVQEGQSYEQY
TRBV6-6,NA,11,TRBJ1-2,ASSPKSGYGYT
TRBV6-6,TRBD1,8,TRBJ1-2,ATQGQGDT
TRBV14,NA,13,TRBJ2-7,ASSQVRGGGNEQY
TRBV9,TRBD1,12,TRBJ2-3,ASSVDRGKDTQY
TRBV21-1,NA,13,TRBJ2-3,ASSNPSGGPGTQY
TRBV4-1,NA,10,TRBJ1-1,ASSQRNTEAF
TRBV27,NA,11,TRBJ1-1,ASTRQGNTEAF
TRBV11-2,NA,9,TRBJ2-1,ASSRAYEQF
TRBV5-1,TRBD1,14,TRBJ1-2,ASSLASTGQSYGYT
TRBV14,NA,12,TRBJ1-2,ASSQERGGYGYT
TRBV13,TRBD1,13,TRBJ1-1,ASSRTGGAGTEAF
TRBV19,NA,13,TRBJ1-5,ASSATGNSNQPQH
TRBV6-1,NA,12,TRBJ2-3,ASSEIRVGDTQY
TRBV15,NA,14,TRBJ2-3,ATSTVARSGTDTQY
TRBV5-4,TRBD2,14,TRBJ2-7,ASSQGTSGSEYEQY
TRBV12-5,NA,12,TRBJ1-5,ASGLGQSNQPQH
TRBV6-5,NA,13,TRBJ1-1,ASTPGGRGHTEAF
TRBV5-1,TRBD2,14,TRBJ2-1,ASSPREGGRYNEQF
TRBV29-1,NA,10,TRBJ1-2,SVVETAESYT
TRBV9,TRBD2,14,TRBJ2-1,ASSQGTSGTYNEQF
TRBV5-1,NA,13,TRBJ1-4,ASSLNGHGNEKLF
TRBV18,NA,12,TRBJ2-4,ASSPPLRENIQY
TRBV27,TRBD1,12,TRBJ1-6,ASRRGQSNSPLH
TRBV19,TRBD1,13,TRBJ2-7,ASSIEGTASYEQY
TRBV6-4,NA,13,TRBJ2-2,ASSPSLGETGELF
TRBV19,NA,12,TRBJ1-4,ASSYRQQGEKLF
TRBV11-2,TRBD1,13,TRBJ2-7,ASSLTGGAPYEQY
TRBV10-3,TRBD1,14,TRBJ2-2,AISDQGQGVTGELF
TRBV19,TRBD1,10,TRBJ1-5,ASNSGGQPQH
TRBV19,NA,9,TRBJ1-1,ASTGGREAF
TRBV5-4,TRBD2,13,TRBJ2-7,ASSVGTSDGYEQY
TRBV28,NA,12,TRBJ1-1,ASSLSPENTEAF